Listed below are T cell receptor beta chains from one sample, sequenced in a study of cytomegalovirus exposure and HLA in healthy donors. Measured with immunoSEQ multiplex PCR; TCRdb has only the in-frame clones, and not every one. Among about 130,000 clones listed, over 75% were seen once. Specimen: PBMCs. All receptors come from a woman between 35 and 50 years old in good health and CMV-seropositive. CDR3s include the opening cysteine and the closing phenylalanine or tryptophan. Size tells how often a clone was seen (once, few, many) or the class of an expanded clone, and some rows leave it out.

v_gene	abundance	j_gene	CDR3aa
TRBV5-1	.	TRBJ2-1	CASSLGTGFNEQFF
TRBV7-6	.	TRBJ2-7	CASSFPPASGGTYEQYF
TRBV19	.	TRBJ2-3	CASGGAVPDTQYF
TRBV5-4	.	.	CASSSWPLAGERYEQYF
TRBV11-3	.	TRBJ2-1	CASSLATSGKGEQFF
TRBV19	.	TRBJ1-6	CASRTRPGQGSSPLHF
TRBV7-8	.	TRBJ1-3	CASSLVGQGEYSGNTIYF
TRBV21-1	.	TRBJ2-1	CASSNEGDGTYNEQFF
TRBV18	.	TRBJ1-3	CASSPTGLSFGNTIYF
TRBV27	once	TRBJ1-4	CASRIGGFDEKLFF
TRBV5-1	few	TRBJ2-3	CASSYGQGTDTQYF
TRBV5-4	.	TRBJ2-1	CASSPRGAGDVVGNEQFF
TRBV7-2	once	TRBJ1-2	CASTKQGANYGYTF
TRBV19	.	TRBJ1-5	CASSIFGQGNNQPQHF
TRBV5-4	.	TRBJ1-1	CASSLSRQGNTEAFF
TRBV27	.	TRBJ2-2	CASSLLGGENTGELFF
TRBV5-1	.	TRBJ1-4	CASSFKQAFNEKLFF
TRBV7-3	once	TRBJ2-2	CASSLQQGAGTGELFF